Sequencing of this TCR beta chain was carried out in a study of blood T cell repertoires in COVID-19 (dated by TCRdb to about 2020). As for the study more broadly: Collaborator samples came from the United States, Italy and Spain and covered acute and convalescent phases of COVID-19. Nearly every sample came with metadata listing a de-identified subject ID, COVID-19 status, age in years and sex. Where available, HLA class I and class II types were taken from metadata supplied by the sample provider and were not determined by assay-based typing. The repertoires were released in a freely available public database intended as a resource for research on the immune response to SARS-CoV-2. The samples were drawn from the first 160 participants of the ongoing ImmuneRACE study and from under 1,500 subjects provided by 6 global collaborators. The prospective study material was composed of cDNA or gDNA derived from T cells, B-cell-depleted T cells, or PBMCs. Deeply sampled blood TCRbeta repertoires from subjects exposed to, actively infected with, or recovered from COVID-19 were included in the dataset. The paper as a whole reports these results and caveats: The amount of clinical and demographic metadata varied by source and participant and was provided uncurated.

The germline V gene encodes CDR1 LNHDA and CDR2 SQIVND (reference sequence). V and J are truncated by 5 bases and 1 base respectively, leaving an intervening sequence of 7 bases. Inclusive of the bounding cysteine and phenylalanine, the CDR3 is 13 residues long. The retained sequence is limited to the CDR3, 39 bases, with the frame set at the first base. This clone was picked up a small number of times. Its antigen is currently not known. No much larger clone is present one base from it, and per-base qualities are unavailable. Participants in the prospective study were enrolled through a virtual design, were aged roughly 18 to 100 years, and lived in 20 to 30 United States geographic areas. In the prospective study, participants were assigned to cohorts based on the clinical history participants reported in a screening survey and a study questionnaire. Each participant in the prospective study had whole blood, serum and a nasopharyngeal or oropharyngeal swab collected by mobile phlebotomists. Over a roughly two-month period, participants in the prospective study had the option of providing additional blood draws and questionnaires. Prospective study blood samples were shipped either frozen or at room temperature before DNA extraction.

The immunoSEQ Assay, a bias-controlled multiplex PCR, was used to amplify TCRbeta CDR3 regions from genomic DNA. As for the original processing: The number of nucleated cells in each sample was estimated from the amplification of reference gene primers within the assay. To quantify the absolute abundance of each unique TCRbeta CDR3 rearrangement, sequence reads were collapsed and filtered. For each sample, productive Simpson clonality was calculated as the square root of Simpson's diversity index over productive rearrangements. TCRdb limited this immuneACCESS table to in-frame rearrangements with V and J called. A share of clones is missing; checked studies link under half to unresolved V genes, and the rest is unexplained. That table is the source of V, J and clone size, and D and trimming were worked out from the DNA. Across this sample there are 130,000 to 150,000 clones, with around 82% seen only once. The biggest ten clones account for 5.5% of the sample.

Sequencing used PBMCs or T cells enriched from blood (not recorded which). The sequence is built from TRBV19 and TRBJ2-3; the D segment could be TRBD2, given 5 matching bases. This receptor was obtained from a man between 40 and 49 years old with acute COVID-19. DNA sequence: TGTGCCAGTAGTGAGGGAGGCACAGATACGCAGTATTTT. The encoded protein is CASSEGGTDTQYF.